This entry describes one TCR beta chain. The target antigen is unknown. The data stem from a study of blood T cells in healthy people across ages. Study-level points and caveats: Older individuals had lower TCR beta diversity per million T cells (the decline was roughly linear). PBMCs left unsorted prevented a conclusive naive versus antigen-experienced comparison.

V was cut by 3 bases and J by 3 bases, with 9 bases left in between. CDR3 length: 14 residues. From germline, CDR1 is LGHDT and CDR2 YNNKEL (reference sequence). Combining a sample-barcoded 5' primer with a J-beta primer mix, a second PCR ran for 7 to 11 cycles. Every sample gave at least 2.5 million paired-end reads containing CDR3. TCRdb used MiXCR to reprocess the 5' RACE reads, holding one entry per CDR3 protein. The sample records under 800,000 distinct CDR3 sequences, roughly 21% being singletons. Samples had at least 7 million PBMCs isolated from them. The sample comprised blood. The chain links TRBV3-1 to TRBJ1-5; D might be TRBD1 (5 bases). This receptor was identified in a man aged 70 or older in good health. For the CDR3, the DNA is TGTGCCAGCAGCCATTGGGGGGACAATCAGCCCCAGCATTTT. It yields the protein CASSHWGDNQPQHF.